The source of this T cell receptor beta chain is a study of response to subunit inactivated influenza vaccine. Germline V lookup: CDR1 LGHNA, CDR2 YSLEER. The CDR3 runs to 18 residues. The V gene end was trimmed by 0 bases and the J gene end by 9 bases; junction bases not matched to a gene: 8. TCRdb re-analysed the RT-PCR reads in MiXCR, keeping a single row per CDR3 protein. The top ten clones hold approximately 8.4% of a sample with almost 250,000 distinct CDR3 sequences, 12% of them seen once. This clonotype was counted between two and nine times. This TCR came from a man aged 50 to 60 who received an inactivated influenza vaccine. The chain joins TRBV4-3 to TRBJ2-1; 16 nucleotides agree with TRBD2. Source: non-naive T cells sorted from PBMCs, taken 14 days before vaccination. CDR3 coding DNA: TGCGCCAGCAGCCAAGACGGGACTAGCGGGAGGGCCCTCGGTGAGCAGTTCTTC. Its translation: CASSQDGTSGRALGEQFF.